This T cell receptor (beta chain) is from a study of CD8+CD57+ T cells in acquired aplastic anemia. Profiling of TCR beta VDJ combinations and CDR3 sequences used genomic DNA as template. TCRdb used MiXCR to reprocess the reads, holding one entry per CDR3 protein. This sample carries approximately 180,000 distinct CDR3 sequences, less than 60% of them seen once, and the ten largest clones take 0.85% to 1.3%. The J segment lost 3 bases and the V segment lost 3 bases, leaving 9 bases of the junction unmatched. Per the germline V gene, CDR1 is SGHAT and CDR2 is FQDESV (reference sequence). This CDR3 has 17 amino acids. Patients chosen for sequencing had CD8+CD57+ cells that had expanded, as shown by flow cytometry.

Sequenced input: sorted CD4+, CD8+, or CD8+CD57+ T cells (not recorded which) from PBMCs. The sequence derives from a human donor with aplastic anemia. The V and J genes are TRBV11-1 and TRBJ1-5, with 9 bases that match TRBD1. The chain's CDR3 is CASSLGSGTGYNQPQHF. CDR3 bases: TGTGCCAGCAGCTTGGGTTCCGGGACAGGGTACAATCAGCCCCAGCATTTT.